The 10 T cell receptor beta chains reported below all come from one sample, sequenced in a study of T-cell reconstitution after alpha-beta-depleted transplantation in children. During its preparation, the TCRbeta library received unique molecular identifiers. One entry per CDR3 protein, called by TCRdb with MiXCR from the PCR reads. The table has approximately 210,000 distinct CDR3 sequences, approximately 19% seen once. Sequences were derived from PBMCs, mostly from graft donor cells, sampled 360 days after TCRalphabeta/CD19-depleted stem cell transplant. Receptors originate from a male patient aged 2-9 years who had a stem cell transplant for acute lymphoblastic leukemia, so the T cells may come from the graft donor.

The V and J genes are TRBV7-2 and TRBJ2-1; 7 bases fit TRBD2. V was pared by 7 bases and J by 8 bases, with 14 bases of the junction left unmatched. The V gene's germline CDR1 is SGHTA and CDR2 FQGNSA. This CDR3 contains 15 residues. CDR3 residues: CASTLGGGPYHEQFF. The CDR3 bases are TGTGCCAGCACCCTGGGGGGAGGGCCTTACCATGAGCAGTTCTTC.

The sample holds a few counts of this clonotype. This chain joins TRBV9 and TRBJ2-1; TRBD2 might be the D (5 bases). In germline, CDR1 is SGDLS, CDR2 YYNGEE. This CDR3 comprises 13 residues. Trimming removed 2 bases from V and 9 bases from J, with 12 bases in between. The CDR3 reads CASSVLDSLEQFF. The CDR3 DNA sequence: TGTGCCAGCAGCGTTTTGGACTCCCTTGAGCAGTTCTTC.

The table lists this clonotype with many counts. V and J are TRBV12-3 or TRBV12-4 and TRBJ2-7, with 7 positions matching TRBD1. V lost 4 bases, J lost 5 bases, and 2 bases stayed unmatched. This CDR3 is built from 12 residues. The CDR3 coding sequence is TGTGCCAGCAGTTCCGGGACAGACGAGCAGTACTTC. This encodes CASSSGTDEQYF.

This chain links TRBV19 with TRBJ2-1; 11 bases fit TRBD2. The CDR3 is 16 residues long. CDR1 and CDR2 (germline): LNHDA, SQIVND (reference sequence). V was pared by 7 bases and J by 1 base, with 6 bases of the junction left unmatched. In DNA form, the CDR3 reads TGTGCCAGTACTCCCCTAGCGGGGGGATCCTACAATGAGCAGTTCTTC. Encoded protein: CASTPLAGGSYNEQFF.

The gene calls are TRBV12-3 or TRBV12-4 and TRBJ1-1; TRBD1 is a possible D gene (6 bases). This CDR3 region has 14 residues. Trimming stripped 7 bases from V and 3 bases from J, with 15 bases between. CDR3 nucleotides: TGTGCCAGCATCCTACAGGGTTCGGACACTGAAGCTTTCTTT. It translates to CASILQGSDTEAFF.

Comment on this clonotype: The conserved final phenylalanine or tryptophan is absent from the CDR3, which likely points to a read error. The chain combines TRBV10-3 with TRBJ2-6, with D tentatively TRBD2 (5 bases). The germline V gene has CDR1 ENHRY and CDR2 SYGVKD. This CDR3 region has 16 residues. The V and J ends lost 5 bases and 0 bases respectively, with 11 bases between them. CDR3 bases: TGTGCCATCAGTCCTAGGGAGTTCTCTGGGGCCAACGTCCTGACTGTC. As protein: CAISPREFSGANVLTV.

The chain is built from TRBV2 and TRBJ1-1; unclear D gene. Germline lookup yields CDR1 SNHLY and CDR2 FYNNEI. The CDR3 covers 13 residues. With 10 bases removed from V and 5 bases from J, the gap between germline ends came to 17 bases. For the CDR3, the DNA is TGTGCCACCATATGGACCCTGGGGACTGAAGCTTTCTTT. Protein: CATIWTLGTEAFF. The full variable domain, with the rest looked up from reference TRBV2 and TRBJ1-1, is EPEVTQTPSHQVTQMGQEVILRCVPISNHLYFYWYRQILGQKVEFLVSFYNNEISEKSEIFDDQFSVERPDGSNFTLKIRSTKLEDSAMYFCATIWTLGTEAFFGQGTRLTVV.

This clonotype was counted between two and nine times. This chain joins TRBV12-3 or TRBV12-4 and TRBJ1-1, with D maybe TRBD1 (6 bases). Trimming took off 5 bases at V and 0 bases at J, with 16 bases between the two ends. The CDR3 runs 16 residues. The CDR3 sequence is CASSPWGGFMNTEAFF. The CDR3 nucleotides read TGTGCCAGCAGTCCCTGGGGGGGCTTCATGAACACTGAAGCTTTCTTT.

Regarding this clonotype: A much bigger clone sits one base away, suggesting this may be a read error. This chain uses TRBV20-1 with TRBJ2-3; D is ambiguous. Trimming shortened V by 0 bases and J by 0 bases, and 7 bases separated the two germline ends. Germline CDR1 and CDR2: DFQATT and SNEGSKA (reference sequence). The CDR3 has 14 amino acids. The CDR3: CSARDRPSTDTQYF. The CDR3 bases are TGCAGTGCTAGAGATCGGCCGAGCACAGATACGCAGTATTTT.

The rearrangement joins TRBV10-3 to TRBJ1-1; D is ambiguous. The CDR3 spans 13 residues. V was cut by 8 bases and J by 1 base, with 11 bases left in between. Looked up from germline, CDR1 is ENHRY and CDR2 is SYGVKD. This chain's CDR3 is CAIGEQQNTEAFF. CDR3 coding DNA: TGTGCCATCGGGGAACAGCAGAACACTGAAGCTTTCTTT.